These 32 T cell receptor beta chains came from one sample sequenced in a study of OX40 agonist ivuxolimab in advanced cancers. TCRdb's table, derived via immunoSEQ multiplex PCR, lists solely in-frame clones and lacks some. The sample comprises about 15,000 clones, 64% of which are singletons, and roughly 8.1% rests with the top ten. The specimen comprised CD4+ or CD8+ T cells sorted from blood, sampled in a trial of the OX40 agonist ivuxolimab. The receptors were gathered from an adult with an advanced solid tumor such as melanoma, head and neck, liver or kidney cancer.

The V gene is TRBV7-8, the J gene TRBJ1-2; tentative D call: TRBD1 (6 bases). The CDR3 totals 14 residues. V shed 5 bases and J shed 10 bases, with 20 bases lying between them. Germline CDR1 and CDR2: SGHVS and FQNEAQ. The CDR3 is CASSPPTGGKIYTF. CDR3 coding DNA: TGTGCCAGCAGCCCACCGACAGGAGGGAAGATCTACACCTTC.

This clone is a singleton in its sample. This rearrangement joins TRBV9 to TRBJ1-2; 8 bases align to TRBD1. CDR3 length: 14 amino acids. Trimming took 4 bases from V and 4 from J; bases not matched to a gene: 6. CDR1 is SGDLS, CDR2 YYNGEE, per germline. The CDR3 loop is CASSTGTGLYGYTF. The CDR3, as DNA: TGTGCCAGCAGCACCGGGACAGGCCTCTATGGCTACACCTTC.

The chain couples TRBV6-1 to TRBJ2-7; either TRBD1 or TRBD2 may fit D (6 bases each). Trimming cost V 2 bases and J 3 bases, with 14 bases left between them. Looked up from germline, CDR1 is MNHNS and CDR2 is SASEGT. The CDR3 has 15 amino acids. The CDR3 spells CASSESARGVYEQYF. The CDR3 DNA is TGTGCCAGCAGTGAATCAGCAAGGGGGGTCTACGAGCAGTACTTC.

This clone appeared a few times. This sequence joins TRBV5-5 and TRBJ2-4; D is uncertain. The CDR3 extends over 14 amino acids. The germline CDR1 and CDR2 sequences are SGHKS and YYEKEE (reference sequence). V was clipped by 1 base and J by 9 bases, with 14 bases between them. CDR3 sequence reads: CASSLSQMGTIQYF. The CDR3 bases are TGTGCCAGCAGCTTGTCCCAAATGGGCACCATTCAGTACTTC.

The chain is built from TRBV4-1 and TRBJ2-1, with 7 positions matching TRBD1. The CDR3 has 13 amino acids. The V gene's germline CDR1 is MGHRA and CDR2 YSYEKL. J was trimmed by 4 bases and V by 6 bases; bases with no gene match: 3. CDR3 residues: CASRQTGYNEQFF. CDR3 nucleotide sequence: TGCGCCAGCAGACAGACAGGGTACAATGAGCAGTTCTTC.

The chain uses TRBV11-3 and TRBJ1-4, with TRBD1 matching over 11 bases. Per germline, CDR1 SGHNT and CDR2 YENEEA. CDR3 length: 13 amino acids. V was clipped by 5 bases and J by 10 bases; unmatched bases: 3. CDR3 residues: CASSPGTGGKLFF. CDR3 in DNA: TGTGCCAGCAGCCCGGGGACAGGGGGAAAACTGTTTTTT.

On this clone itself: This could be a read error, since a much larger clone is one nucleotide away. The rearrangement links TRBV2 to TRBJ2-7; perhaps TRBD2 as D (7 bases). The CDR3 length is 15 residues. The germline gives CDR1 SNHLY, CDR2 FYNNEI. The germline V and J ends were trimmed by 6 bases and 2 bases, with 17 bases remaining between them. CDR3 sequence (DNA): TGTGCCAGCAGCGAGGGGGGGGGTAGGGCCTACGAGCAGTACTTC. This sequence encodes CASSEGGGRAYEQYF.

The sample holds a few counts of this clone. The chain is built from TRBV7-9 and TRBJ2-7, with TRBD1 as a possible D gene (6 bases). V dropped 8 bases and J dropped 3 bases, with 11 bases sitting between them. Germline-derived CDR1 and CDR2 are SEHNR and FQNEAQ (reference sequence). This CDR3 is built from 12 residues. CDR3 coding DNA: TGTGCCAGCTCTGAACAGGGCTACGAGCAGTACTTC. Translating gives CASSEQGYEQYF.

This chain joins TRBV7-3 and TRBJ1-4, with no clear D. Germline loops: CDR1 SGHTA, CDR2 FQGTGA. The CDR3 is 15 amino acids. Trimming left V 5 bases short and J 0 bases short, with 10 bases between. CDR3 coding DNA: TGTGCCAGCAGCCCCATATTGTCAACTAATGAAAAACTGTTTTTT. Its protein product is CASSPILSTNEKLFF.

The gene calls are TRBV18 and TRBJ2-5, with D perhaps matching TRBD2 (5 bases). V was pared by 3 bases and J by 5 bases, with 19 bases between. CDR3 length: 16 residues. Germline V gives CDR1 KGHSH, CDR2 LQKENI. CDR3: CASSPELGEMWETQYF. The CDR3 DNA is TGTGCCAGCTCACCCGAACTAGGCGAGATGTGGGAGACCCAGTACTTC.

A single count supports this clone. V and J are TRBV7-8 and TRBJ2-1; either TRBD1 or TRBD2 may supply D (5 bases each). The CDR3 sequence is 15 residues long. V was pared by 5 bases and J by 0 bases, with 11 bases between. Germline values: CDR1 SGHVS, CDR2 FQNEAQ. CDR3 bases: TGTGCCAGCAGCCGGGGCCCATCCTCCTACAATGAGCAGTTCTTC. Amino acid sequence: CASSRGPSSYNEQFF.

The chain is built from TRBV10-1 and TRBJ2-3; possible D gene TRBD2, 5 bases. The germline gives CDR1 WNHNN, CDR2 SYGVQD (reference sequence). This CDR3 contains 16 residues. The germline V and J ends were trimmed by 0 bases and 3 bases, with 13 bases remaining between them. For the CDR3, the DNA is TGCGCCAGCAGTGAGTCCCTAGCATTGCGGACAGATACGCAGTATTTT. This translates into CASSESLALRTDTQYF.

The V and J genes are TRBV7-9 and TRBJ2-3; 9 nucleotides align to TRBD1. Trimming at V came to 1 base and at J to 3 bases, leaving 2 bases not matched to a gene. Germline V CDR1 and CDR2: SEHNR, FQNEAQ (reference sequence). The CDR3 has 15 residues. The CDR3 region has the DNA TGTGCCAGCAGCTTAGTAGGACAGGGGACAGATACGCAGTATTTT. This encodes CASSLVGQGTDTQYF.

The chain has TRBV2 and TRBJ1-2; TRBD1 agrees at 9 bases. Germline CDR1 reads SNHLY; CDR2 reads FYNNEI. The CDR3 loop spans 17 amino acids. Trimming took 1 base from V and 2 from J; bases not matched to a gene: 8. The CDR3 protein is CASSEGSETGGNYGYTF. The CDR3 DNA reads TGTGCCAGCAGTGAAGGTTCGGAGACAGGGGGGAACTATGGCTACACCTTC.

The chain combines TRBV6-5 with TRBJ1-2; possible D gene TRBD1, 6 bases. CDR1 and CDR2 from the germline V gene are MNHEY and SVGAGI. The CDR3 sequence is 15 residues long. The V end lost 4 bases, the J end lost 4 bases, and 16 bases lay between the germline ends. CDR3 loop: CASSSFTGQAYGYTF. CDR3 coding DNA: TGTGCCAGCAGTTCTTTTACGGGACAAGCCTATGGCTACACCTTC.

V gene TRBV4-2 combines with J gene TRBJ1-4; D gene ambiguous. Trimming left V 3 bases short and J 8 bases short, with 7 bases between. The CDR3 runs to 12 residues. Germline V gene data show CDR1 as LGHNA and CDR2 as YNFKEQ. The CDR3 sequence is CASSQVREKLFF. The CDR3 DNA sequence: TGTGCCAGCAGCCAGGTTCGGGAAAAACTGTTTTTT.

This clone is judged medium-sized. V gene TRBV10-2 combines with J gene TRBJ2-7; 12 bases line up with TRBD2. The CDR3 spans 14 residues. The germline V gene encodes CDR1 WSHSY and CDR2 SAAADI. V lost 4 bases and J lost 3; bases outside the gene matches: 1. The CDR3 DNA follows: TGCGCCAGCAGTGCGGGACTAGCGGGCTACGAGCAGTACTTC. Encoded protein: CASSAGLAGYEQYF.

This clone came up a few times. J is TRBJ2-7 and V is TRBV19, with D tentatively TRBD1 or TRBD2 (5 bases each). Germline V gene lookup returns CDR1 LNHDA and CDR2 SQIVND (reference sequence). Trimming stripped 7 bases from V and 5 bases from J, with 12 bases between. The CDR3 consists of 12 residues. CDR3 in amino acids: CASNNGGDEQYF. The CDR3 nucleotides are TGTGCCAGTAATAATGGGGGAGACGAGCAGTACTTC. The variable domain in full, with the rest retrieved from reference TRBV19 and TRBJ2-7, is DGGITQSPKYLFRKEGQNVTLSCEQNLNHDAMYWYRQDPGQGLRLIYYSQIVNDFQKGDIAEGYSVSREKKESFPLTVTSAQKNPTAFYLCASNNGGDEQYFGPGTRLTVT.

In this sample, this clone turned up a few times. The V call is TRBV21-1, the J call TRBJ2-7. TRBV21-1 is termed a pseudogene. The CDR3 loop spans 12 amino acids. This CDR3 reads CASSAYKVPQYF. The CDR3 bases are TGTGCCAGCAGCGCCTACAAGGTCCCGCAGTACTTC.

The chain is built from TRBV7-2 and TRBJ2-5; 13 bases fit TRBD2. Germline CDR1 reads SGHTA; CDR2 reads FQGNSA. This CDR3 has 15 residues. The V gene end was trimmed by 6 bases and the J gene end by 6 bases; junction bases not matched to a gene: 7. CDR3 sequence (DNA): TGTGCCAGCAGTCTGACTAGCGGGGGGTTAAAGACCCAGTACTTC. It yields the protein CASSLTSGGLKTQYF.

The chain carries TRBV19 and TRBJ2-7; D may be TRBD2 (5 bases). From germline, CDR1 is LNHDA and CDR2 SQIVND (reference sequence). The CDR3 contains 18 residues. Deletions cut 5 bases from V and 6 bases from J, with 29 bases between. CDR3 sequence (DNA): TGTGCCAGTAGTTTGCCGGGGTTGGAGGATTCGCGAGAGGTCGAGCAGTACTTC. Amino acids: CASSLPGLEDSREVEQYF.

The chain joins TRBV9 to TRBJ1-1, with no clear D. This CDR3 has 14 residues. The germline V gene encodes CDR1 SGDLS and CDR2 YYNGEE. With 0 bases removed from V and 1 base from J, the gap between germline ends came to 7 bases. The CDR3 DNA reads as TGTGCCAGCAGCGTAGACGAGGGGAACACTGAAGCTTTCTTT. It yields the protein CASSVDEGNTEAFF.

Of note for this clone: One end of the junction fails to match germline, which may point to a read error. The chain is built from TRBV11-2 and TRBJ1-1; D remains unclear. Germline CDR1 reads SGHAT; CDR2 reads FQNNGV. The CDR3 loop spans 15 amino acids. Here the CDR3 DNA reads TGCGCCAGCAGCCAAGAAGGAACAGAATGGACTGAAGCTTTCTTT. This codes for CASSQEGTEWTEAFF.

This clone occurred a few times. This chain connects TRBV6-6 to TRBJ2-7, with D uncertain. This CDR3 is built from 14 residues. Trimming shortened V by 0 bases and J by 0 bases, and 6 bases separated the two germline ends. Germline V gene data show CDR1 as MNHNY and CDR2 as SVGAGI (reference sequence). The CDR3 coding sequence is TGTGCCAGCAGTTACTCAGGGCTCTCCTACGAGCAGTACTTC. Translation: CASSYSGLSYEQYF.

V usage is TRBV6-5 and J usage is TRBJ1-4, with D perhaps TRBD1 (5 bases). V lost 5 bases and J lost 7, with 8 bases in between. This CDR3 contains 12 residues. Germline values: CDR1 MNHEY, CDR2 SVGAGI. The CDR3 protein is CASSAGGEKLFF. Here the CDR3 DNA reads TGTGCCAGCAGTGCGGGGGGTGAAAAACTGTTTTTT.

Judged by abundance, this clone is medium-sized. This chain's CDR3 is CASFNVWGQETQYF. The CDR3 DNA reads TGTGCCAGTTTTAATGTCTGGGGCCAAGAGACCCAGTACTTC. This rearrangement joins TRBV2 to TRBJ2-5; D unclear. The CDR3 is 14 residues long. Germline V gene sequence: CDR1 SNHLY, CDR2 FYNNEI. Between the trimmed V and J ends, which lost 9 bases and 1 base, there was a span of 15 bases.

This clone is labeled as medium-sized. The gene calls are TRBV6-5 and TRBJ2-3; 9 nucleotides agree with TRBD2. The germline gives CDR1 MNHEY, CDR2 SVGAGI. This CDR3 region has 15 residues. V lost 0 bases to trimming and J lost 5 bases; unmatched junction nucleotides: 3. The CDR3 DNA is TGTGCCAGCAGTTACTCGGGCGGGGGGGGAGATACGCAGTATTTT. This sequence encodes CASSYSGGGGDTQYF.

The V and J genes are TRBV19 and TRBJ1-4; no firm D call. CDR1 LNHDA and CDR2 SQIVND come from the germline V gene (reference sequence). The ends were cut back, 8 bases at V and 8 bases at J, with 15 bases in the middle. The CDR3 is 13 amino acids. The CDR3 DNA reads TGTGCCAGTCACGCAAATCGAGGCGAAAAACTGTTTTTT. Protein sequence: CASHANRGEKLFF. The full variable domain, its missing parts supplied by reference TRBV19 and TRBJ1-4, is DGGITQSPKYLFRKEGQNVTLSCEQNLNHDAMYWYRQDPGQGLRLIYYSQIVNDFQKGDIAEGYSVSREKKESFPLTVTSAQKNPTAFYLCASHANRGEKLFFGSGTQLSVL.

This chain joins TRBV5-7 and TRBJ2-5; D is ambiguous. TRBV5-7 is placed among ORFs of uncertain function. The CDR3 covers 16 residues. The V end lost 0 bases, the J end lost 0 bases, and 12 bases lay between the germline ends. For the CDR3, the DNA is TGTGCCAGCAGCTTGGATTCAGAGCTGTACCAAGAGACCCAGTACTTC. Translated: CASSLDSELYQETQYF.

The gene calls are TRBV2 and TRBJ2-2, with D possibly matching TRBD2 (6 bases). Trimming stripped 11 bases from V and 0 bases from J, with 16 bases between. CDR1 is SNHLY and CDR2 is FYNNEI in the germline V gene. This CDR3 has 15 residues. The CDR3 nucleotides read TGTGCCTCCCAAGGTCCGGGGGCGAACACCGGGGAGCTGTTTTTT. Its translation: CASQGPGANTGELFF.

This chain joins TRBV6-5 and TRBJ2-7; D is undetermined. The germline CDR1 and CDR2 sequences are MNHEY and SVGAGI. The CDR3 spans 11 residues. V lost 7 bases, J lost 4 bases, and 8 bases lay in between. The CDR3 reads CASTSAYEQYF. The CDR3 DNA reads as TGTGCCAGCACCTCGGCTTACGAGCAGTACTTC.

This clone came up a few times. The V call is TRBV7-8, the J call TRBJ2-7; maybe TRBD1 (6 bases). The germline gives CDR1 SGHVS, CDR2 FQNEAQ. V shed 2 bases and J shed 0 bases, with 11 bases lying between them. The CDR3 covers 15 residues. The CDR3 DNA follows: TGTGCCAGCAGCTTAACCGGACAGCTCTCCTACGAGCAGTACTTC. Protein: CASSLTGQLSYEQYF.